This T cell receptor (beta chain) was found in a study of T cell responses to AZD1222 COVID-19 vaccine (dated by TCRdb to the early 2020s). Turning to the overall study: AZD1222 recipients given second doses at about 4 weeks or at about 12 weeks were pooled, since spike-specific TCR depth and breadth were not found to differ between the two schedules. A total of under 250 trial participants underwent TCR sequencing, of whom roughly 210 had received two doses of AZD1222 and about 25 had received two doses of the MenACWY control vaccine. Trial participants were enrolled by age into subgroups of 18-55, 56-69 and 70-plus years, and around 150, 29 and 61 TCR-sequenced participants, respectively, were included in these subgroups.

General conclusions and limits of the study: Reportedly, close to half of the unique spike-specific TCRs recognized epitopes lying outside the regions that are mutated in the B.1.351 and B.1.1.7 variants. Participants were mostly white British and included more females than males, and it was suggested by the authors that clonal diversity may have been underestimated. In the small 56-69-year group, the increase in depth fell short of significance, most likely because of low power. Only five to seven AZD1222 recipients were SARS-CoV-2 seropositive at baseline, limiting conclusions about previously exposed vaccinees. Because no day 14 peak-response samples were available, the repertoires could be characterized only after the peak T cell response. After two AZD1222 doses, spike-specific TCR breadth and depth were significantly higher than at day 0 and than in MenACWY recipients. CD4 TCRs associated with the vaccine covered the entire spike protein, and the dominant responses were in regions 160-218 and 743-854.

In regard to this clone: Its antigen is not yet known. Within one base of it there is no much larger clone, and no base qualities were kept.

This specimen's time point label, interpreted: baseline before first vaccination. Vaccinee samples were obtained from the UK trials COV001 and COV002, which included a single-blind randomized controlled phase 2/3 trial of AZD1222 (ChAdOx1 nCoV-19) in healthy adults. Trial participant PBMC samples were collected at day 0 and day 28 after the second dose for TCRbeta chain sequencing. The CDR3 regions of human TCRbeta chains were analyzed by immunosequencing. Processing in the source paper ran as follows. TCRs in the repertoires were compared against a reference library of SARS-CoV-2-specific TCRs that had been generated with the MIRA antigen-specificity platform. Breadth was defined as the fraction of unique TCRs that were SARS-CoV-2-associated, and depth was defined as the fraction of total T cells that were SARS-CoV-2-associated. Each spike-specific TCR was assigned to its reactive spike region and to a CD4 or CD8 class using the MIRA data. Log10-transformed breadth and depth values were compared by one-way ANOVA with Sidak's multiple comparisons tests. As stored in TCRdb, this immuneACCESS dataset retains in-frame rearrangements with V and J assigned. A fraction of the clones does not appear; measured against another copy, unresolved V genes explain less than half of the discrepancy, and the remainder lacks a known reason. V and J calls and clone size follow that table, whereas D and trimming were derived from the DNA. This sample lists 65,000 to 80,000 clones; about nine tenths were detected once. Jointly, the top ten make up roughly 3.9% of the sample.

Specimen: peripheral blood, collected on day 0 of AZD1222 vaccination. The receptor was isolated from an adult in good health.

Here is the DNA: TGTGCCAGCAGTTGGGGGGCGGAGGAGACCCAGTACTTC. This translates into CASSWGAEETQYF. The chain was built from TRBV6-6 and TRBJ2-5, with the D call tentatively TRBD1 or TRBD2, each fitting 6 bases. In the germline V gene (reference sequence), CDR1 corresponds to MNHNY and CDR2 to SVGAGI. V is pared back by 4 bases and J by 5 bases, with 11 bases lying between the germline termini. From its cysteine to its phenylalanine, the CDR3 spans 13 amino acids. Just CDR3 DNA is preserved here, 39 bases in frame from base 1.